This TCR beta chain comes out of a study of blood T cell repertoires in COVID-19 (TCRdb year 2020). Notes on the research overall: Samples from collaborators originated in the United States, Italy and Spain and spanned both the acute and convalescent phases of COVID-19. The material from the prospective study consisted of cDNA or gDNA derived from T cells, B-cell-depleted T cells, or PBMCs. The dataset comprised deeply sampled blood TCRbeta repertoires from subjects exposed to, actively infected with, or recovered from COVID-19. The repertoires were released in a freely available public database meant as a resource for research on the immune response to SARS-CoV-2. The samples were drawn from two sources: the first 160 participants of the ongoing ImmuneRACE study, and 1,254 subjects contributed by 6 global collaborators. Nearly every sample came with metadata listing a de-identified subject ID, COVID-19 status, age in years and sex. Where HLA class I and class II types were available, the types were taken from metadata supplied by the sample provider, not from assay-based typing. The paper as a whole reports these results and caveats: Clinical and demographic metadata were provided uncurated, with the amount varying by source and participant.

The collaborating institutions used their own protocols to collect whole blood in K2EDTA tubes. Collaborator samples were shipped for TCRbeta analysis as frozen whole blood, isolated PBMCs, or DNA extracted from either sample type. TCRbeta CDR3 regions were amplified from genomic DNA by means of the immunoSEQ Assay, a bias-controlled multiplex PCR. On the authors' methods: The number of nucleated cells in each sample was estimated from the amplification of reference gene primers within the assay. To quantify the absolute abundance of each unique TCRbeta CDR3 rearrangement, sequence reads were collapsed and filtered. For each sample, productive Simpson clonality was calculated by taking the square root of Simpson's diversity index across productive rearrangements. What TCRdb holds here is the immuneACCESS table cut down to in-frame rearrangements. Part of the clones is not present; checked against another copy, under half of the missing clones reflect an unresolved V gene, and the others are unexplained. The V and J calls and the clone size are those of that table, but D and trimming were determined from the DNA. The sample records roughly 200,000 clones, 80% to 85% of which are singletons. Around 4% of the sample is held by the ten biggest clonotypes.

To note about this clone: The antigen it recognizes is unknown. No qualities accompany the bases; no much larger clone lies one base away.

The junction shows trimming of 2 bases on V and 10 bases on J, and the gene matches do not reach 12 bases of it. CDR1 and CDR2, per the germline V gene, are SQVTM and ANQGSEA. CDR3 length: 15 amino acids, cysteine to phenylalanine. Just the 45-base CDR3 DNA is kept, in frame starting at base 1. The chain links TRBV29-1 with TRBJ1-1; 11 bases in between match TRBD1. The source is a man between 50 and 59 years old with active or convalescent COVID-19. Sequencing input: peripheral blood. The CDR3 corresponds to CSVEQGQGAGSGAFF. Here is the DNA: TGCAGCGTTGAACAAGGACAGGGGGCTGGTTCAGGAGCTTTCTTT.